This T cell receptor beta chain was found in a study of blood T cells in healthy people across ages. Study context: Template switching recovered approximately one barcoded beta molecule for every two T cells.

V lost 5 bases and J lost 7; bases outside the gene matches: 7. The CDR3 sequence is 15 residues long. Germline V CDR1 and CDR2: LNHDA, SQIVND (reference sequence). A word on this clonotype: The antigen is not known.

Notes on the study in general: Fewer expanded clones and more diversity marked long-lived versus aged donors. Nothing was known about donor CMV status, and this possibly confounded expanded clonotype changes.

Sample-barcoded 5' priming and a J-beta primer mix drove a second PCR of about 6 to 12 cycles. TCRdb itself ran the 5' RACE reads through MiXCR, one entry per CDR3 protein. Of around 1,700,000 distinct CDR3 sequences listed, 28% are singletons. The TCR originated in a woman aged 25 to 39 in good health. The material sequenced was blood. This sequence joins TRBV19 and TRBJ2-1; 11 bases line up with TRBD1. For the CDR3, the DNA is TGTGCCAGTAGTGCCGGGACAGGGGGATTGAATGAGCAGTTCTTC. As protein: CASSAGTGGLNEQFF.